This T cell receptor (beta chain) comes out of a study of PD-L1 blockade in urothelial cancer. A word on this clone: Antigen: not known.

Whole-study results and caveats: Durable-benefit patients showed greater tumor-associated blood clone expansion at 3 weeks.

Data came from immunoSEQ multiplex PCR; TCRdb stores just in-frame clones and leaves some out. The repertoire has 60,000 to 75,000 clones, around 84% of them found once; the top ten carry 9% to 9.5%. Germline V gene lookup returns CDR1 SGHRS and CDR2 YFSETQ. The CDR3 runs to 13 residues. V was shortened by 0 bases and J by 7 bases, with 8 bases between the two germline ends. Sample time point: pretreatment peripheral blood. Each patient supplied 1 to 8 pretreatment and on-treatment samples. This sample comprised PBMCs, obtained around atezolizumab (anti-PD-L1) treatment. The chain joins TRBV5-1 to TRBJ2-1; D not certain. The receptor's source is a woman between 65 and 79 years old with urothelial cancer. Here the CDR3 DNA reads TGCGCCAGCAGCTTGGGTTCCAGGAATGAGCAGTTCTTC. This gives the protein CASSLGSRNEQFF.